This TCR beta chain was identified in a study of OX40 agonist ivuxolimab in advanced cancers. Measured with immunoSEQ multiplex PCR; TCRdb has only the in-frame clones, and not every one. The table records more than 50,000 clones, 80% of them present only once. CDR3 length equals 16 residues. Trimming stripped 1 base from V and 6 bases from J, with 17 bases between. Germline V CDR1 and CDR2: SGHRS, YFSETQ. This TCR was recovered from an adult with an advanced solid tumor such as melanoma, head and neck, liver or kidney cancer. This chain uses TRBV5-1 with TRBJ2-1; D is possibly TRBD1 (7 bases). Source: CD4+ or CD8+ T cells sorted from blood, taken in a trial of the OX40 agonist ivuxolimab. CDR3 bases: TGCGCCAGCAGCTTGCGCCCACAGGGGACTGGCAATGAGCAGTTCTTC. Translation: CASSLRPQGTGNEQFF.